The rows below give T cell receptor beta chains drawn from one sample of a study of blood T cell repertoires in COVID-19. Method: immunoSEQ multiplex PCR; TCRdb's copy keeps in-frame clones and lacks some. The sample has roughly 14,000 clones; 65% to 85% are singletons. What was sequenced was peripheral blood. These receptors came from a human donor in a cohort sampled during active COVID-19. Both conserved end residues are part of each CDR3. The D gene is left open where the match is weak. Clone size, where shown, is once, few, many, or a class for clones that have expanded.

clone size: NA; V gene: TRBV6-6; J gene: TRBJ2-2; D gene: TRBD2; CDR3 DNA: TGTGCCAGCAGACCGGGACTAGCGGGAGCCGGGGAGCTGTTTTTT; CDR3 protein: CASRPGLAGAGELFF
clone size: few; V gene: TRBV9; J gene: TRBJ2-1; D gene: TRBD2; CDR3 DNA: TGTGCCAGCAGCGTGGGCGGGAGCGAAAGTAATGAGCAGTTCTTC; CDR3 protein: CASSVGGSESNEQFF
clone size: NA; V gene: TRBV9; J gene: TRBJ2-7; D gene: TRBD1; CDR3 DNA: TGTGCCAGCAGTGGCGGGACAGGGGGCGAGCAGTACTTC; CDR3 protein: CASSGGTGGEQYF
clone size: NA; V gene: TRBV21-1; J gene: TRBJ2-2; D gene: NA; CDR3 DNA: TGTGCCAGCAGCAAAACAGGTGGGGCCGCTACGAACACCGGGGAGCTGTTTTTT; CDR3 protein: CASSKTGGAATNTGELFF
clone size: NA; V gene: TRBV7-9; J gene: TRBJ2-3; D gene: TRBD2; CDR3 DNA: TGTGCCAGCAGCCTAGTAGCGGGAGGGGCAGATACGCAGTATTTT; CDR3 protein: CASSLVAGGADTQYF
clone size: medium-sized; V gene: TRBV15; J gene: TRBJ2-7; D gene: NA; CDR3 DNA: TGTGCCACCAGCAGAGAGGAGGGGACCTACGAGCAGTACTTC; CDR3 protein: CATSREEGTYEQYF
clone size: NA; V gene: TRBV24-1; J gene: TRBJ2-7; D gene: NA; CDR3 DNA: TGTGCCACCAGTGATTTGCAGACCCGGCAGCAGGGCCACGAGCAGTACTTC; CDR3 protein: CATSDLQTRQQGHEQYF
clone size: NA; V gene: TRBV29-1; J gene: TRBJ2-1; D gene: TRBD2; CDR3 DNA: TGCAGCGTGGCAACTAGCGGGGGGATAAATGAGCAGTTCTTC; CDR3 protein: CSVATSGGINEQFF
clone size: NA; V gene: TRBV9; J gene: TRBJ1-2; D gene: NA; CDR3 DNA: TGTGCCAGCAGCGTAGAAGCCAGGGACTATGGCTACACCTTC; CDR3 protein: CASSVEARDYGYTF
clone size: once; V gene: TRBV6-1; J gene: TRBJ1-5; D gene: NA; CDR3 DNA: TGTGCCAGCAGTGAATGGGCAGTAAGAAGGGGGTATCAGCCCCAGCATTTT; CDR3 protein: CASSEWAVRRGYQPQHF
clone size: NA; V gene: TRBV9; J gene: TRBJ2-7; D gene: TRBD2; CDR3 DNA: TGTGCCAGCAGCGTAGGCCCTAGCGGGAGTTTGGGCGAGCAGTACTTC; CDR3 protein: CASSVGPSGSLGEQYF
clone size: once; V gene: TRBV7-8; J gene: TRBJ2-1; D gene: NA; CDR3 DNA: TGTGCCAGCAGCTTAGGCACTCTGAGTGAGCAGTTCTTC; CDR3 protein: CASSLGTLSEQFF
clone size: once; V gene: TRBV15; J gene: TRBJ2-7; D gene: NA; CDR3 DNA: TGTGCCACCAGCAGGTCCCTGGGGGGGGGCGGTATTGCCGAGCAGTACTTC; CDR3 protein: CATSRSLGGGGIAEQYF
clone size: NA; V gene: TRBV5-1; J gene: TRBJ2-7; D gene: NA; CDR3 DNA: TGCGCCAGCAGCTTGGTGGGGGCTTCCTCCTACGAGCAGTACTTC; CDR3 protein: CASSLVGASSYEQYF
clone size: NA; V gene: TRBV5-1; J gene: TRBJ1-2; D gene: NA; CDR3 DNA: TGCGCCAGCAGCTTAGAAGGAGCTAACTATGGCTACACCTTC; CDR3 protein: CASSLEGANYGYTF
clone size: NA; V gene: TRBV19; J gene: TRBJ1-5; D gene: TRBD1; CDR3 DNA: TGTGCCAGCAGCCACCAGGGACAGGTGAATAATCAGCCCCAGCATTTT; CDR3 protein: CASSHQGQVNNQPQHF
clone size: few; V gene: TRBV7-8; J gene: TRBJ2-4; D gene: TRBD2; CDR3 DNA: TGTGCCAGCAGCTTACTTACGTGGGCTAGCGGGAGGACGCACATTCAGTACTTC; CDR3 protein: CASSLLTWASGRTHIQYF
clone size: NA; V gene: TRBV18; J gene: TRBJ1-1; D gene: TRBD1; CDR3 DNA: TGTGCCAGCTCACGATCTAACCGGGACAGGTTTTCGAACACTGAAGCTTTCTTT; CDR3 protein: CASSRSNRDRFSNTEAFF
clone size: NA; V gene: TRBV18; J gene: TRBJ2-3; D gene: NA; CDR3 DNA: TGTGCCAGCTCACCGGGAGGAGGCACAGATACGCAGTATTTT; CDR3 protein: CASSPGGGTDTQYF
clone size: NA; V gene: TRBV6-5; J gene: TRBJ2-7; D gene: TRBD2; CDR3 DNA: TGTGCCAGCAGTTACGGCCTAGCGGGAGAGCAGTACTTC; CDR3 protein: CASSYGLAGEQYF
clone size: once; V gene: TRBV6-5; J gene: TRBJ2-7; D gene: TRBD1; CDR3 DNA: TGTGCCAGCAGTTACGGACAGGACGAGCAGTACTTC; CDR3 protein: CASSYGQDEQYF
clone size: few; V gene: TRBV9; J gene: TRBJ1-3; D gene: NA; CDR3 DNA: TGTGCCAGCAGCCTCACCTTTGCGGGGAACTCTGGAAACACCATATATTTT; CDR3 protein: CASSLTFAGNSGNTIYF
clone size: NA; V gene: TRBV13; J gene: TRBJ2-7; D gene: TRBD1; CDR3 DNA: TGTGCCAGCAGCCCACCCTTGGACAGGGAATCCCACGAGCAGTACTTC; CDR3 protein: CASSPPLDRESHEQYF
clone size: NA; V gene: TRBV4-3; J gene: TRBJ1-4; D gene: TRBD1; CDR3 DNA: TGCGCCAGCAGCCAATCAATAGGGGGCTATGAAAAACTGTTTTTT; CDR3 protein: CASSQSIGGYEKLFF
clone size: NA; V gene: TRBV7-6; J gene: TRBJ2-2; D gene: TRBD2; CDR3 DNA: TGTGCCAGCAGCTTAGAAGTGCGGGGGGCCGGGGAGCTGTTTTTT; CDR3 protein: CASSLEVRGAGELFF
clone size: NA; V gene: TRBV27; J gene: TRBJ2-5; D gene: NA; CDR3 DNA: TGTGCCAGCAGTTTATTACCAGGGCAAGAGACCCAGTACTTC; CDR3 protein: CASSLLPGQETQYF
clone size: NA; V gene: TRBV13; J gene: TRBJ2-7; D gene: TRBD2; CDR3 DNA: TGTGCCAGCAGCTTAGGGCTAGCGGGGCCCGAGCAGTACTTC; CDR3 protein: CASSLGLAGPEQYF
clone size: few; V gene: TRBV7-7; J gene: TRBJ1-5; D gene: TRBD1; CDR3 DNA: TGTGCCAGCAGCTCGGGACAGGGGTCCGGGGGCAATCAGCCCCAGCATTTT; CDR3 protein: CASSSGQGSGGNQPQHF
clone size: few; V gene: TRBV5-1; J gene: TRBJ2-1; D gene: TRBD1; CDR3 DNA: TGCGCCAGCAGCTCACGGACAGGGGGCTACAATGAGCAGTTCTTC; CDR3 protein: CASSSRTGGYNEQFF
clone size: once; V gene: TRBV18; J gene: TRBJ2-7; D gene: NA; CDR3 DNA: TGTGCCAGCTCACTGAGGGGACTCCAATACGAGCAGTACTTC; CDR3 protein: CASSLRGLQYEQYF
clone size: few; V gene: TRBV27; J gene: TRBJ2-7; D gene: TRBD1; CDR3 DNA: TGTGCCAGCAGTTTGACAGGGTACGACGAGCAGTACTTC; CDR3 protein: CASSLTGYDEQYF
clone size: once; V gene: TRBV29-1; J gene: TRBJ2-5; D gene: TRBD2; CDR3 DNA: TGCAGCGTTGAGGGCGGACTAGCGACACAAGAGACCCAGTACTTC; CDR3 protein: CSVEGGLATQETQYF
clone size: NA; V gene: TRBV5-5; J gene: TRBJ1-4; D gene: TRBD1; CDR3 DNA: TGTGCCAGCAGTAGACAGGGGGAACGCGAAAAACTGTTTTTT; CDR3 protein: CASSRQGEREKLFF
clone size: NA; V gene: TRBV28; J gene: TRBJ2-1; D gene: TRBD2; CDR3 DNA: TGTGCCAGCAGACTAGCGGGAGGGCCAAACAATGAGCAGTTCTTC; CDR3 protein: CASRLAGGPNNEQFF
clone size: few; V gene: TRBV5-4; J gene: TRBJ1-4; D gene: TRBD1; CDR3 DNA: TGTGCCAGCAGCAGGGACAGCCAAGAGGAAAAACTGTTTTTT; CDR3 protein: CASSRDSQEEKLFF
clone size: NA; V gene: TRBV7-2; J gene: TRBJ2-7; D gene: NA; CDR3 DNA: TGTGCCAGCAGCTTAGAACGGTACTCCTACGAGCAGTACTTC; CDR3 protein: CASSLERYSYEQYF
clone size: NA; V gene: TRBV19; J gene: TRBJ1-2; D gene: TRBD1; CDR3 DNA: TGTGCCACCGGACAGGGGCTAGGCTATGGCTACACCTTC; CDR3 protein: CATGQGLGYGYTF
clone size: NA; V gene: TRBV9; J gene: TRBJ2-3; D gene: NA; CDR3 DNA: TGTGCCAGCAGCGTAGGGTGGGAGTTAAGAGATACGCAGTATTTT; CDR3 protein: CASSVGWELRDTQYF
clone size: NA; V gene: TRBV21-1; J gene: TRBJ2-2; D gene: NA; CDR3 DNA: TGTGCCAGCAGCAAAGAGGCACAGGGGGATAATCCGAACTCCCCGAACACCGGGGAGCTGTTTTTT; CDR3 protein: CASSKEAQGDNPNSPNTGELFF
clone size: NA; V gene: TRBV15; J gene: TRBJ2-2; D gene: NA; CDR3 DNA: TGTGCCACCAGTTCTCTATCGAACACCGGGGAGCTGTTTTTT; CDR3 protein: CATSSLSNTGELFF
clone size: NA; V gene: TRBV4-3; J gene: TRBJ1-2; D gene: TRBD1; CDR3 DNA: TGCGCCAGCAGTAAAAAGGAAATCCGGGACAGGGGAAAGCTCACCTTC; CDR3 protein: CASSKKEIRDRGKLTF
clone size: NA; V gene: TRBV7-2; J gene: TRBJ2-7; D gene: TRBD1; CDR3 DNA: TGTGCCAGCAGCTCGGACAGGGGGTTCTACGAGCAGTACTTC; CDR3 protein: CASSSDRGFYEQYF
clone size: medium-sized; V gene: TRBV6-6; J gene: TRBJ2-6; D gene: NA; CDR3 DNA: TGTGCCAGCAGCCTCGGACAGCCCTCTGGGGCCAACGTCCTGACTTTC; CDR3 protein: CASSLGQPSGANVLTF
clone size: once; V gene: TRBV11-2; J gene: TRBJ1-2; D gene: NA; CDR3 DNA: TGTGCCAGCACCACGTCAGGGGTCTATGGCTACACCTTC; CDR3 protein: CASTTSGVYGYTF
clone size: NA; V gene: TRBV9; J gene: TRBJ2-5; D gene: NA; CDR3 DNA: TGTGCCAGCAGCGTCGGGGGGCGAGAGACCCAGTACTTC; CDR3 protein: CASSVGGRETQYF
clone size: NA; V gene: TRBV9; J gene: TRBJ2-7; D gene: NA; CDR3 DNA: TGTGCCAGCAGCGTATCTCCCATAGGGGAATACGAGCAGTACTTC; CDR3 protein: CASSVSPIGEYEQYF
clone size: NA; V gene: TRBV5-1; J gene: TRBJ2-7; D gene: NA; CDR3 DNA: TGCGCCAGCAGACAGGGCTCCTACGAGCAGTACTTC; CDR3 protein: CASRQGSYEQYF
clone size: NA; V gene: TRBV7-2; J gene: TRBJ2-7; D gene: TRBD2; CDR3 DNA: TGTGCCAGCAGCTCAGGTAGCGGGTCGACCTACGAGCAGTACTTC; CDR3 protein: CASSSGSGSTYEQYF
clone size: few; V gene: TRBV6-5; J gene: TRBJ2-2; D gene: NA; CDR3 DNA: TGTGCCAGCACGAGGAACACCGGGGAGCTGTTTTTT; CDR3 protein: CASTRNTGELFF
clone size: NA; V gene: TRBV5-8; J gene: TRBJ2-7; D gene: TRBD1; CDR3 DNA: TGTGCCAGTTCGGGACAGGGGGCGTTCGAGCAGTACTTC; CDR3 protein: CASSGQGAFEQYF
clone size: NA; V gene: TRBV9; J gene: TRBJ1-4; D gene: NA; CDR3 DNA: TGTGCCAGCAGCGCACAAGGAGGTGAAAAACTGTTTTTT; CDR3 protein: CASSAQGGEKLFF
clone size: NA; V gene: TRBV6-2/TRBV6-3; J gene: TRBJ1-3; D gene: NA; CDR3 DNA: TGTGCCAGCAGTTCTTCCGGGACATACTCTGGAAACACCATATATTTT; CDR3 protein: CASSSSGTYSGNTIYF
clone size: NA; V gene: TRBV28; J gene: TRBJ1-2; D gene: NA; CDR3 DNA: TGTGCCAGCAGTAACACAGTCTATGGCTACACCTTC; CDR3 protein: CASSNTVYGYTF
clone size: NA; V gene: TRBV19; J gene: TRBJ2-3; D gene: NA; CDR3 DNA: TGTGCCAGTAGTATGGTTCCCGGGGGAGATACGCAGTATTTT; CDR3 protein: CASSMVPGGDTQYF
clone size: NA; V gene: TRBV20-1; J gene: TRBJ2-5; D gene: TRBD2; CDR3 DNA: TGCAGTGCTAGTATTGCGGGGGGGGAGACCCAGTACTTC; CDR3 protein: CSASIAGGETQYF
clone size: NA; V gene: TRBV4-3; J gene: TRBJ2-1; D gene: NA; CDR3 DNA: TGCGCCAGCAGTTACGGCTCCTACAATGAGCAGTTCTTC; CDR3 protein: CASSYGSYNEQFF
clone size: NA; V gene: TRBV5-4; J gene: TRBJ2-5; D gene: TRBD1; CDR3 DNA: TGTGCCAGCAGCGCCCTACAGGGGGCCAAGGAGACCCAGTACTTC; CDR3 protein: CASSALQGAKETQYF
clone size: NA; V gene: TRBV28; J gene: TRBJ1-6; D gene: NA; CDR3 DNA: TGTGCCAGCAGTTTACCGCAGGGACTTAATTCACCCCTCCACTTT; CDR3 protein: CASSLPQGLNSPLHF
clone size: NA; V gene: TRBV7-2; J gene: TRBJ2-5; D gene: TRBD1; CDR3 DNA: TGTGCCAGCAGCCCGATAGGACAGGGGGCAGGGGAGACCCAGTACTTC; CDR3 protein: CASSPIGQGAGETQYF